This T cell receptor (beta chain) is from a study of blood T cell repertoires in COVID-19. Study overall: PBMCs, B-cell-depleted T cells, or T cells were the source of the cDNA or gDNA that made up the material.

The CDR3 length is 15 residues. The V gene lost 7 bases and the J gene lost 4 bases, with 17 bases spanning the gap. CDR1 is SGHDN and CDR2 is FVKESK in the germline V gene. Participants' reported clinical history set cohort assignment. Two negative PCRs, clearance, or symptom resolution were required of recovered Cohort 3 donors. In the original workflow: Amplification from reference gene primers served as the basis for estimated nucleated cell counts. Data came from immunoSEQ multiplex PCR; TCRdb stores just in-frame clones and leaves some out. That table supplies the V and J calls and clone size; D and trimming were determined from the DNA. There are around 200,000 clones in the sample; around 84% occur only once, and around 20% lies in the top ten.

Material: PBMCs or T cells enriched from blood (not recorded which). The chain combines TRBV14 with TRBJ1-3, with D possibly TRBD1 on 5 matching bases. The TCR originated in a man in his forties or fifties who had recovered from COVID-19. The CDR3 loop is CASNAVGLLGNTIYF. As DNA, the CDR3 is TGTGCCAGCAACGCTGTGGGGCTTTTGGGAAACACCATATATTTT. Drawing the rest from reference TRBV14 and TRBJ1-3, the complete variable domain is EAGVTQFPSHSVIEKGQTVTLRCDPISGHDNLYWYRRVMGKEIKFLLHFVKESKQDESGMPNNRFLAERTGGTYSTLKVQPAELEDSGVYFCASNAVGLLGNTIYFGEGSWLTVV.